The entry below describes one TCR beta chain. Its antigen is currently unknown. The entry originates in a study of T cell repertoires in cytomegalovirus infection. Study background: CMV epitopes in the study were HLA-C-restricted (recently identified) and HLA-B-restricted (well studied). Signatures in public TCR beta sequences pointed to both CMV infection and matching HLA type.

TCRdb re-called the reads with MiXCR, one entry per CDR3 protein. The sample lists more than 65,000 distinct CDR3 sequences, about half occurring once. This specimen consisted of CD8+ T cells from cultured PBMCs, obtained from culture after CMV antigen stimulation. The receptor was isolated from a human donor in good health (CMV status not recorded). Some clones in this sample may be carry-over from other donors' samples.

This chain's CDR3 is CASSTGGITREQYF. The CDR3 DNA sequence: TGTGCCAGCAGCACAGGGGGGATCACTCGGGAGCAGTACTTC. The genes are TRBV11-1 and TRBJ2-7; TRBD1 aligns across 8 bases. The germline V gene encodes CDR1 SGHAT and CDR2 FQDESV (reference sequence). The CDR3 is 14 amino acids. After removal of 5 bases from V and 7 bases from J, the junction contained 10 bases not matched to a gene.